The subject of this entry is one T cell receptor (beta chain). Which antigen it targets is not known. There are no base qualities to consult, and no much larger clone falls within one base. Enrolling through a virtual design, the prospective study's participants ranged in age from roughly 18 to 89 years and lived across some 22 United States geographic areas. In the prospective study, participants were assigned to cohorts based on the clinical history participants reported in a screening survey and a study questionnaire. ImmuneRACE Cohort 3 recovered participants were defined by two consecutive negative NP/OP PCR tests, healthcare professional clearance, or symptom resolution. In the prospective study, whole blood, serum and a nasopharyngeal or oropharyngeal swab were collected from each participant by mobile phlebotomists. Additional blood draws and questionnaires over an approximately two-month period could optionally be provided by prospective study participants. Blood samples from the prospective study were shipped frozen or at room temperature prior to DNA extraction.

This sample was taken from a study of blood T cell repertoires in COVID-19 (dated by TCRdb to 2018 to 2020). Background for the entire study: Collaborator samples came from the United States, Italy and Spain and covered acute and convalescent phases of COVID-19. The prospective study material was composed of cDNA or gDNA derived from T cells, B-cell-depleted T cells, or PBMCs. The dataset comprised deeply sampled blood TCRbeta repertoires from subjects exposed to, actively infected with, or recovered from COVID-19. A freely available public database, intended as a resource for researchers studying the immune response to SARS-CoV-2, is where the repertoires were released. The samples were drawn from two sources: the first 160 participants of the ongoing ImmuneRACE study, and 1,200 or so subjects contributed by 6 global collaborators. Sample metadata almost always included a de-identified subject ID, COVID-19 status, age in years and sex. Where HLA class I and class II types were available, the types were taken from metadata supplied by the sample provider, not from assay-based typing. What the research found in general, with its limitations: Clinical and demographic metadata were provided uncurated, with the amount varying by source and participant.

The immunoSEQ Assay, a bias-controlled multiplex PCR, was used to amplify TCRbeta CDR3 regions from genomic DNA. The original pipeline was this. Nucleated cell counts per sample were estimated from amplification of reference gene primers within the assay. Sequence reads were collapsed and filtered to measure the absolute abundance of every unique TCRbeta CDR3 rearrangement. For each sample, productive Simpson clonality was calculated by taking the square root of Simpson's diversity index across productive rearrangements. Entries here come from immuneACCESS through TCRdb and include only in-frame sequences with V and J called. Some clones fail to appear in such tables; in the studies checked, an unresolved V gene covers under half of the shortfall, and the cause of the remainder is unknown. V and J calls and clone size follow that table, whereas D and trimming were derived from the DNA. The table for this sample lists approximately 230,000 clones; 85% to 90% of them were counted only once. The ten largest clones add up to over 1.5% of the sample.

Input material: PBMCs or T cells enriched from blood (not recorded which). This TCR came from a man aged 40-49 years who had recovered from COVID-19.

The CDR3 in this case is CASSQDRTGTLAKNIQYF. The DNA is as follows: TGTGCCAGCAGCCAAGACCGGACAGGGACACTAGCCAAAAACATTCAGTACTTC. The chain joins TRBV3-1 (or the pseudogene TRBV3-2) to TRBJ2-4; TRBD1 lines up with 8 middle nucleotides. The CDR3 contains 18 residues, cysteine and phenylalanine counted. Only CDR3 DNA is held: 54 bases, read in frame from base 1. V is pruned by 0 bases and J by 0 bases, leaving 7 bases of the junction without a gene match. The germline V gene (reference sequence) supplies CDR1 LGHDT and CDR2 YNNKEL.